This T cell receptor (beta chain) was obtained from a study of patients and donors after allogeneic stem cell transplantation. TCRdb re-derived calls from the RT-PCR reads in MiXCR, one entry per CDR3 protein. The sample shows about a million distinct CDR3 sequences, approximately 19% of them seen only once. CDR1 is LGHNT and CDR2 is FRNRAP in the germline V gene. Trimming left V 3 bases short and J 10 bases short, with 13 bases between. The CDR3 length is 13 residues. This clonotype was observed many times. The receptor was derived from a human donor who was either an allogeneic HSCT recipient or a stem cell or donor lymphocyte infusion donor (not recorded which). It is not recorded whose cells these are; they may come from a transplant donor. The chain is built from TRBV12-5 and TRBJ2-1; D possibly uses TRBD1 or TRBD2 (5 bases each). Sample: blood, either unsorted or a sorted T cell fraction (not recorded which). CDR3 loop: CASGFGTGWEQFF. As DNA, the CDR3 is TGTGCTAGTGGTTTCGGGACGGGATGGGAGCAGTTCTTC.